The clone carrying this T cell receptor (beta chain) was seen more than once but under ten times. No antigen is known for it. This sample is part of a study of liver allograft versus peripheral blood T cells. Overall study: Repertoires of T cell receptors in transplanted livers were compared with recipients' peripheral blood repertoires. General study findings and limits: Liver allograft T cell receptor repertoires were reported to differ from peripheral blood repertoires.

Germline V lookup: CDR1 LNHDA, CDR2 SQIVND (reference sequence). Trimming took 6 bases from V and 7 from J, leaving 11 bases between them. CDR3 length equals 12 residues. TCRdb itself ran the reads through MiXCR, one entry per CDR3 protein. The sample holds around 15,000 distinct CDR3 sequences, around 23% seen once. The J gene is TRBJ2-3, the V gene TRBV19; D gene uncertain. This receptor was obtained from a human patient who had a liver transplant. The graft donor may have contributed some T cells. This CDR3 is CASRPSPNTQYF. The CDR3 bases are TGTGCCAGTAGACCTTCTCCTAATACGCAGTATTTT.